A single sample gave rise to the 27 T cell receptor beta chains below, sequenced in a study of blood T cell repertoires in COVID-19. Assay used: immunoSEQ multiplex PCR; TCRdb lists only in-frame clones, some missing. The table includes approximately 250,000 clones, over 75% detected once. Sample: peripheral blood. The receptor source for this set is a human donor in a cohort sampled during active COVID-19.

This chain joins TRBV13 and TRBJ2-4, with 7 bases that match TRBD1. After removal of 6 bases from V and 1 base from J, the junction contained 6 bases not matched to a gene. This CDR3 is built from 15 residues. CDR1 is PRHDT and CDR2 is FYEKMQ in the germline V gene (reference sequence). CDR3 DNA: TGTGCCAGCAGTCAGGGGGTTGGGGCCAAAAACATTCAGTACTTC. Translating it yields CASSQGVGAKNIQYF.

DNA for the CDR3: TGTGCCATTCGCAGGGATCCCAATGAAAAACTGTTTTTT. Protein sequence: CAIRRDPNEKLFF. This chain links TRBV10-3 with TRBJ1-4, with a tentative D call TRBD1 (5 bases). The V gene's germline CDR1 is ENHRY and CDR2 SYGVKD. V was shortened by 9 bases and J by 5 bases, with 13 bases between the two germline ends. This CDR3 is 13 amino acids long.

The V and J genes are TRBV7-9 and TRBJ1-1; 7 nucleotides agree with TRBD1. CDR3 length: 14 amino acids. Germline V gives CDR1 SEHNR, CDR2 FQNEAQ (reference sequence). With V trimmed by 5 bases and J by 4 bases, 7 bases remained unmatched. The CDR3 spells CASSVPGQITEAFF. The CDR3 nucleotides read TGTGCCAGCAGCGTGCCGGGACAGATCACTGAAGCTTTCTTT.

The CDR3 sequence is CASSREQGLGEKLFF. CDR3 coding DNA: TGCGCCAGCAGCCGAGAACAGGGATTGGGTGAAAAACTGTTTTTT. The chain links TRBV5-1 to TRBJ1-4; TRBD1 is a possible D gene (6 bases). Germline CDR1 and CDR2: SGHRS and YFSETQ. This CDR3 spans 15 amino acids. V lost 4 bases and J 7 bases, leaving 17 bases between the germline ends.

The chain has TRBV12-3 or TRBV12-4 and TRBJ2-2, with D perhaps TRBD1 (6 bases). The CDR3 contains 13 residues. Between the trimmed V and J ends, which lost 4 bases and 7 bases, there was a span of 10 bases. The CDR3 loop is CASSWAGDGELFF. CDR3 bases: TGTGCCAGCAGTTGGGCAGGGGACGGGGAGCTGTTTTTT.

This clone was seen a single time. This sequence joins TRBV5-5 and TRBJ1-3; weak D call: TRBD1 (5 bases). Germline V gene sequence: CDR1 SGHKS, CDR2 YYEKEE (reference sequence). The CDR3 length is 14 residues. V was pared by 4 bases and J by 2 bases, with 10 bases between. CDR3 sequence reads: CASSPTGTGNTIYF. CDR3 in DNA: TGTGCCAGCAGCCCAACAGGAACTGGAAACACCATATATTTT.

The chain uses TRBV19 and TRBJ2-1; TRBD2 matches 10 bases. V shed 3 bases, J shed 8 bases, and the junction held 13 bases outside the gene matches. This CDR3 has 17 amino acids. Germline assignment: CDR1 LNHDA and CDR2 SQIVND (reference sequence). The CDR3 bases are TGTGCCAGTAGTATGTTCGGGACTAGCGCCGCCGGGTATGAGCAGTTCTTC. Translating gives CASSMFGTSAAGYEQFF.

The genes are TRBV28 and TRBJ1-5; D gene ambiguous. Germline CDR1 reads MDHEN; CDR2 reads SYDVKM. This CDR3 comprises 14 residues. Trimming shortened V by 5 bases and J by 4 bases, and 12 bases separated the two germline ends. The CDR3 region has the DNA TGTGCCAGCAGTCGTACCCCGGGGAATCAGCCCCAGCATTTT. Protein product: CASSRTPGNQPQHF.

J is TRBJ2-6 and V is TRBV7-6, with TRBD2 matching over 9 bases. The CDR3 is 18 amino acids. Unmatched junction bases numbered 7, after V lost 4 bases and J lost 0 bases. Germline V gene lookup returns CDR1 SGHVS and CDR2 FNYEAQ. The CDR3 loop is CASSSGLAPRSGANVLTF. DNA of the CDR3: TGTGCCAGCAGCTCTGGACTAGCGCCTCGCTCTGGGGCCAACGTCCTGACTTTC.

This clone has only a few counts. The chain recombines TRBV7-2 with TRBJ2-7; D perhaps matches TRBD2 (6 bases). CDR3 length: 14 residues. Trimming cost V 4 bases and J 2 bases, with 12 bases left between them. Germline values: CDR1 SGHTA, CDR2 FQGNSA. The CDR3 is CASSWDWNTYEQYF. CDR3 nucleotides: TGTGCCAGCAGCTGGGACTGGAATACCTACGAGCAGTACTTC.

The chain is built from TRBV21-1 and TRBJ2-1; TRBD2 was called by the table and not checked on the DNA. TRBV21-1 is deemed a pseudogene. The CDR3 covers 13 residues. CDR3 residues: CASSEGIDNEQFF. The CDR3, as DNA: TGTGCCAGCAGCGAGGGAATTGACAATGAGCAGTTCTTC.

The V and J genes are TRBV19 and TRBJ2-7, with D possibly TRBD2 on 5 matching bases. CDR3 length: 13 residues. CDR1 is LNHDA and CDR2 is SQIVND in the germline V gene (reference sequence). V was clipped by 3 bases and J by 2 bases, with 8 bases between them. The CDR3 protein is CASSIEGAYEQYF. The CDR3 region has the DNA TGTGCCAGTAGTATCGAGGGAGCCTACGAGCAGTACTTC.

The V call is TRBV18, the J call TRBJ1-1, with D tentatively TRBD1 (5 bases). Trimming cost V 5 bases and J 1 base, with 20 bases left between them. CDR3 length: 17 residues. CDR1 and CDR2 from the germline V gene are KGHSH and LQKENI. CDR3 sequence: CASSKIGGTLTNTEAFF. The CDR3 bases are TGTGCCAGCTCAAAAATCGGGGGTACCCTTACGAACACTGAAGCTTTCTTT.

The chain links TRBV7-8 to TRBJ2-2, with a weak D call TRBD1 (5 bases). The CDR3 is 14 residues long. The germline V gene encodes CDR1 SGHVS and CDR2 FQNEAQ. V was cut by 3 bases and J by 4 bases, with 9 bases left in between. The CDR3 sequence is CASSLGRATGELFF. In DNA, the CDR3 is TGTGCCAGCAGCTTGGGCAGGGCCACCGGGGAGCTGTTTTTT.

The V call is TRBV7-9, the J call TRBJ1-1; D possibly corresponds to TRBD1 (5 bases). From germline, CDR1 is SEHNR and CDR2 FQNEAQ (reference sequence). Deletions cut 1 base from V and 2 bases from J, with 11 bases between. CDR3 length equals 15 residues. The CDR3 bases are TGTGCCAGCAGCTTAGATCCGGGGACTAACACTGAAGCTTTCTTT. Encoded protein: CASSLDPGTNTEAFF.

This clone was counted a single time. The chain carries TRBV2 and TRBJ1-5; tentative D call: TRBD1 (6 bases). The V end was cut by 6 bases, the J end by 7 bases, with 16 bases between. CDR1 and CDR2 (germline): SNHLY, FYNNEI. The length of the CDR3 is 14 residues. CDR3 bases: TGTGCCAGCAGAGAAACAGGGTTGGGACAGCCCCAGCATTTT. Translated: CASRETGLGQPQHF.

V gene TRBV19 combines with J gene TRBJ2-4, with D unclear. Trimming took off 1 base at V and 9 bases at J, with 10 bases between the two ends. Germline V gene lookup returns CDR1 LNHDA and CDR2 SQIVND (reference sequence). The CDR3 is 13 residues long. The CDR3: CASSIVFASIQYF. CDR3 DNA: TGTGCCAGTAGTATAGTATTCGCGAGCATTCAGTACTTC.

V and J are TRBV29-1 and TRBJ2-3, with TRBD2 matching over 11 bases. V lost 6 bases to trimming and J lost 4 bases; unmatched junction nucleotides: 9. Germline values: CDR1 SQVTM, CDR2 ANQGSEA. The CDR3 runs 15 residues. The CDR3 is CSVGSTSGRSDTQYF. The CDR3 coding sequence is TGCAGCGTGGGGTCCACTAGCGGGAGATCAGATACGCAGTATTTT.

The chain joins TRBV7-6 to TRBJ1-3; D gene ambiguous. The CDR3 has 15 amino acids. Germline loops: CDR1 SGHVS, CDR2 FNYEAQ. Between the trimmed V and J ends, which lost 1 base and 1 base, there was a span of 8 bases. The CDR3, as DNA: TGTGCCAGCAGCTTAGTCGAGGGATCTGGAAACACCATATATTTT. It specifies CASSLVEGSGNTIYF.

CDR3 in amino acids: CASSQRGNTGELFF. The DNA of the CDR3 is TGTGCCAGCAGCCAAAGAGGAAACACCGGGGAGCTGTTTTTT. V is TRBV2 and J is TRBJ2-2; unclear D gene. The CDR3 contains 14 residues. The V gene lost 6 bases and the J gene lost 2 bases, with 10 bases spanning the gap. CDR1 is SNHLY and CDR2 is FYNNEI in the germline V gene.

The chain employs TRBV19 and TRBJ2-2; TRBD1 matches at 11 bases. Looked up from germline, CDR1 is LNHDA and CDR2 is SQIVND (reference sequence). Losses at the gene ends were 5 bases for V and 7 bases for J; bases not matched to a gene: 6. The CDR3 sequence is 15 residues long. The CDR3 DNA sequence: TGTGCCAGTAGTCCTCGGACAGGGGGCGGCGGGGAGCTGTTTTTT. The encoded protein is CASSPRTGGGGELFF.

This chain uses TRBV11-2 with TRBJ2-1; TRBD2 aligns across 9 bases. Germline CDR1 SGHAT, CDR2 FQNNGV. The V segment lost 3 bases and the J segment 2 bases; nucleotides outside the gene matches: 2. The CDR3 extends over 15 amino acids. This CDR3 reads CASSLSSGTYNEQFF. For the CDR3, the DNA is TGTGCCAGCAGCTTGTCTAGCGGGACCTACAATGAGCAGTTCTTC.

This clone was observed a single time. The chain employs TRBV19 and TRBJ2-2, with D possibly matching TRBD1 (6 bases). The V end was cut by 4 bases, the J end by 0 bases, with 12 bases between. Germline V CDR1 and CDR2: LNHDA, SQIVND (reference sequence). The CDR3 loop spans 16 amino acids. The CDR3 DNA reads TGTGCCAGTAGTAGGGAGAGGGGGACGAACACCGGGGAGCTGTTTTTT. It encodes CASSRERGTNTGELFF.

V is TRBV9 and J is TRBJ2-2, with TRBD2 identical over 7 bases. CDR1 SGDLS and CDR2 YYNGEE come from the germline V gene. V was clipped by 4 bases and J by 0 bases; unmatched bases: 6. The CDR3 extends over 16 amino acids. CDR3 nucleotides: TGTGCCAGCAGCCAAGCGGGACTAACGAACACCGGGGAGCTGTTTTTT. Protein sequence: CASSQAGLTNTGELFF.

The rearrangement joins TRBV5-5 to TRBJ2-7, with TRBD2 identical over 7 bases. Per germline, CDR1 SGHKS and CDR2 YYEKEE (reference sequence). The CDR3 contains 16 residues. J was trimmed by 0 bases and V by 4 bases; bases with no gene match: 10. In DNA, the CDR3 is TGTGCCAGCAGCCAACGACCTAGCGGCTACTCCTACGAGCAGTACTTC. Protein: CASSQRPSGYSYEQYF.

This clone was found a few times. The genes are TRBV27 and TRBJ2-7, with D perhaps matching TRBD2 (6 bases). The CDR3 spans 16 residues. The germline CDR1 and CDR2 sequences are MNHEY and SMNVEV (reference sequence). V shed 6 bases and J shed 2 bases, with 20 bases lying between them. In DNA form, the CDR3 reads TGTGCCAGCAGCCTCACTCAATGGGGGGAAACCTACGAGCAGTACTTC. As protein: CASSLTQWGETYEQYF.

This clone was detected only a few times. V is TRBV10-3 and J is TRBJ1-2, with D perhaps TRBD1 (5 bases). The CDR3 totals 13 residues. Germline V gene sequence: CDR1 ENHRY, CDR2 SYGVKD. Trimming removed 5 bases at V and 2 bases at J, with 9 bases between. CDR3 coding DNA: TGTGCCATCAGTCAGACAGTAAACTATGGCTACACCTTC. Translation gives CAISQTVNYGYTF.